This record looks at one TCR beta chain sequence and its context. The V end lost 3 bases, the J end lost 4 bases, and 12 bases lay between the germline ends. The CDR3 totals 13 residues. Per the germline V gene, CDR1 is GTSNPN and CDR2 is SVGIG (reference sequence). This specimen comes from a study of beta chain features in type 1 diabetes. Of the isolated RNA, all was reverse transcribed, and so the sequenced material was expressed TCRB transcripts. This table comes from immunoSEQ multiplex PCR, and its TCRdb copy is limited to in-frame clones, with some not included. The sample yields about half a million clones, roughly 31% seen once.

This sequence originates from a young man in good health. V and J are TRBV30 and TRBJ1-2; possible D gene TRBD1, 5 bases. The specimen sequenced was naive CD4+ T cells from blood. CDR3 residues: CAWSQGVGYGYTF. CDR3 nucleotide sequence: TGTGCCTGGAGCCAAGGGGTTGGCTATGGCTACACCTTC.